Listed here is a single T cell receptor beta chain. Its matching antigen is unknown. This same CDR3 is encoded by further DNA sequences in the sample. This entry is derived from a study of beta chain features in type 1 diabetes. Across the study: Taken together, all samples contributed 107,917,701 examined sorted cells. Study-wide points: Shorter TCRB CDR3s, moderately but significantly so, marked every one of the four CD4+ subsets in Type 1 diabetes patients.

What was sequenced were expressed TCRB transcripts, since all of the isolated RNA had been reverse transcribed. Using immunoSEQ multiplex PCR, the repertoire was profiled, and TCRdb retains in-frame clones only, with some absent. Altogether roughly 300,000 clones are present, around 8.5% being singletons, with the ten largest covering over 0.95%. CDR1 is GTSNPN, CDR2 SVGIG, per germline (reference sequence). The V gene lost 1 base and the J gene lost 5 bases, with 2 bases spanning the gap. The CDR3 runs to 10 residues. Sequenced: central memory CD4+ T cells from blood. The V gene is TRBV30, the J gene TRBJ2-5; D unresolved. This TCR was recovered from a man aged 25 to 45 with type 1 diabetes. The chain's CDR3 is CAWSEETQYF. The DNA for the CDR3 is TGTGCCTGGAGTGAGGAGACCCAGTACTTC.